The entry below gives a single TCR beta chain sequence along with its context. Its antigen is as yet unknown. V was trimmed by 6 bases and J by 4 bases, leaving 15 bases between them. The V gene's germline CDR1 is LGHNA and CDR2 YSLEER. This CDR3 contains 14 residues. Using immunoSEQ multiplex PCR, the repertoire was profiled, and TCRdb retains in-frame clones only, with some absent. The sample includes 90,000 to 120,000 clones, about nine tenths seen only once; the top ten take 3.5% to 4.5%. This entry is derived from a study of T cell responses to AZD1222 COVID-19 vaccine. General study findings and limits: Seropositive AZD1222 recipients at baseline numbered only six or seven. The span of vaccine-associated CD4 TCRs extended across spike, with dominance at 160-218 and 743-854.

The chain is built from TRBV4-3 and TRBJ1-2; D unresolved. Sequences were derived from peripheral blood, sampled on day 0 of AZD1222 vaccination. The source is an adult in good health. The CDR3 region is CASRKTFGVYGYTF. In DNA, the CDR3 is TGCGCCAGCAGAAAAACATTCGGGGTCTATGGCTACACCTTC.